The source of this T cell receptor beta chain is a study of blood T cell repertoires in COVID-19. Study-wide context: Italy, Spain and the United States were the sources of the convalescent and acute COVID-19 samples.

The authors' processing: Amplified reference gene primers provided the basis for estimating nucleated cell counts. Repertoires were generated with immunoSEQ multiplex PCR, while TCRdb's copy carries only in-frame clones and drops some. V and J calls and clone size are given by that table; D and trimming were obtained from the DNA. Of roughly 130,000 clones in the sample, 84% were seen once. Those enrolled, adults aged roughly 18 to 100 years, came from some 23 US areas. Clinical histories supplied by participants themselves formed the basis of cohort assignment. This TCR came from a woman aged 45 to 65 with acute COVID-19. Sequencing was carried out using PBMCs or T cells enriched from blood (not recorded which).

Here the CDR3 reads CASRIPRCSGSKETGELFF. The CDR3 DNA sequence: TGCGCCAGCAGAATACCTCGATGTAGCGGGAGCAAGGAAACCGGGGAGCTGTTTTTT. The genes are TRBV10-1 and TRBJ2-2; 9 nucleotides line up with TRBD2. Germline V gene lookup returns CDR1 WNHNN and CDR2 SYGVQD (reference sequence). CDR3 size: 19 residues. The ends lost 6 bases at V and 5 bases at J; junction bases unmatched: 19.